This entry is about one T cell receptor beta chain. This table comes from immunoSEQ multiplex PCR, and its TCRdb copy is limited to in-frame clones, with some not included. The sample yields 45,000 to 50,000 clones, almost 95% seen once. Looked up from germline, CDR1 is MNHEY and CDR2 is SMNVEV (reference sequence). This CDR3 is 15 amino acids long. The V gene end was trimmed by 7 bases and the J gene end by 4 bases; junction bases not matched to a gene: 10. This sample was taken from a study of T cell changes during pregnancy in multiple sclerosis. This specimen consisted of CD4+ T cells from peripheral blood mononuclear cells, obtained in the second trimester of pregnancy. This chain connects TRBV27 to TRBJ2-1; TRBD2 agrees at 7 bases. This sequence was found in a female donor in good health, enrolled as a control in a pregnancy study. As DNA, the CDR3 is TGTGCCAGCACCCTGGCAGCGGGACTTTACAATGAGCAGTTCTTC. It encodes CASTLAAGLYNEQFF.